This T cell receptor (beta chain) was captured in a study of T cell repertoires in cytomegalovirus infection. With regard to this clonotype: Antigen unknown.

CDR3 length: 15 amino acids. Germline V gives CDR1 SGHVS, CDR2 FNYEAQ. J gave up 5 bases and V 5 bases, and 12 bases lay outside the gene matches. One entry per CDR3 protein results from TCRdb running MiXCR on the reads. The table shows around 750,000 distinct CDR3 sequences, with less than 35% occurring only once. Here the sequenced sample was cultured CD8+ T cells from PBMCs, taken from culture after CMV antigen stimulation. V is TRBV7-6 and J is TRBJ2-7, with 7 nucleotides matching TRBD1. The sequence derives from a human donor in good health (CMV status not recorded). Some clones in this sample may be carry-over from other donors' samples. For the CDR3, the DNA is TGTGCCAGCAGCCCACGGGACAGCCGTTGGAACGAGCAGTACTTC. Residues: CASSPRDSRWNEQYF.